The clone carrying this TCR beta chain was picked up one time. As yet, its antigen is unknown. The sample originates from a study of T cells in localized non-small cell lung cancer. Study results and limitations: Sequencing was restricted to one tumor region; therefore, heterogeneity remains possible.

Assay used: immunoSEQ multiplex PCR; TCRdb lists only in-frame clones, some missing. This sample has about 41,000 clones, with about 86% found just once. Trimming removed 3 bases from V and 3 bases from J, with 9 bases in between. Germline CDR1 and CDR2: SGHVS and FNYEAQ. CDR3 length: 14 amino acids. The receptor was isolated from a woman aged 18 to 55 with stage III lung adenocarcinoma. This sample comprised peripheral blood, obtained before any cancer treatment. The chain combines TRBV7-6 with TRBJ2-1, with D perhaps matching TRBD2 (6 bases). The CDR3 loop is CASSLGGHYNEQFF. CDR3 nucleotide sequence: TGTGCCAGCAGCTTGGGGGGTCACTACAATGAGCAGTTCTTC.